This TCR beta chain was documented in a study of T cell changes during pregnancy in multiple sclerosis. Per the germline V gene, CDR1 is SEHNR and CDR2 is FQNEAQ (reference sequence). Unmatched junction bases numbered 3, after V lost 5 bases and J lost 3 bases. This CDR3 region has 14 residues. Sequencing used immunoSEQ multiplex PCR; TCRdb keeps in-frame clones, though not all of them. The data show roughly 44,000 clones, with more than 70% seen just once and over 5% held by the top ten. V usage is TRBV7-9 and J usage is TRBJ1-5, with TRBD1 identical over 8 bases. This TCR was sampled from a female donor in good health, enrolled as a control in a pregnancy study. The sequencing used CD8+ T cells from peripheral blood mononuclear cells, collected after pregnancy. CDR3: CASSRTGFNQPQHF. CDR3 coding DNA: TGTGCCAGCAGCAGGACAGGGTTCAATCAGCCCCAGCATTTT.